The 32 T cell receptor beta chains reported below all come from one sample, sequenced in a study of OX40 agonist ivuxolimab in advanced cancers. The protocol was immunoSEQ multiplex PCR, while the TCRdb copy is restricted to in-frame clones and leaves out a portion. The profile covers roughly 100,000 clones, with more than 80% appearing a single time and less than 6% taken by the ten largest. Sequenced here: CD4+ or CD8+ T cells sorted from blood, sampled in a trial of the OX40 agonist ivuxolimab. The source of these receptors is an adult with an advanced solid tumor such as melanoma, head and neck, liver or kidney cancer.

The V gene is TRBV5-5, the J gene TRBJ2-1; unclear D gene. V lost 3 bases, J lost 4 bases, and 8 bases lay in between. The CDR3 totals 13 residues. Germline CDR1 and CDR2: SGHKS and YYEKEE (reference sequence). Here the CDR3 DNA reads TGTGCCAGCAGCTACGTACAGTACAATGAGCAGTTCTTC. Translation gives CASSYVQYNEQFF. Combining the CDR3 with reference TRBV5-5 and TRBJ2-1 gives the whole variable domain DAGVTQSPTHLIKTRGQQVTLRCSPISGHKSVSWYQQVLGQGPQFIFQYYEKEERGRGNFPDRFSARQFPNYSSELNVNALLLGDSALYLCASSYVQYNEQFFGPGTRLTVL.

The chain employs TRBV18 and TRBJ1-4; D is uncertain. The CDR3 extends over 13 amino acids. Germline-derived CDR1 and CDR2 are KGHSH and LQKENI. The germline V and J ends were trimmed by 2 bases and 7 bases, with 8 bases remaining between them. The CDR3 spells CASSPGSSEKLFF. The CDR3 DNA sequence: TGTGCCAGCTCACCAGGGAGCAGTGAAAAACTGTTTTTT. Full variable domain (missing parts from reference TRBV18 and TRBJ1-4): NAGVMQNPRHLVRRRGQEARLRCSPMKGHSHVYWYRQLPEEGLKFMVYLQKENIIDESGMPKERFSAEFPKEGPSILRIQQVVRGDSAAYFCASSPGSSEKLFFGSGTQLSVL.

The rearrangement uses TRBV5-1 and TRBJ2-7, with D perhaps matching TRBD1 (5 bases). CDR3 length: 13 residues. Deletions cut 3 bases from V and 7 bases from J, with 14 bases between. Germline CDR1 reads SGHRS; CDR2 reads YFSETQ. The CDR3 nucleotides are TGCGCCAGCAGCTCGACCGAGCAGGGTGAGCAGTACTTC. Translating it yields CASSSTEQGEQYF.

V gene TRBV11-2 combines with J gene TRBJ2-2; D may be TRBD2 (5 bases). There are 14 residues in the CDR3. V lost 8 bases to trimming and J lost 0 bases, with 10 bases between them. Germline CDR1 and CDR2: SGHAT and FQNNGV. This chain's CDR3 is CASDDYPNTGELFF. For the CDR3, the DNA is TGTGCCAGCGATGACTACCCGAACACCGGGGAGCTGTTTTTT.

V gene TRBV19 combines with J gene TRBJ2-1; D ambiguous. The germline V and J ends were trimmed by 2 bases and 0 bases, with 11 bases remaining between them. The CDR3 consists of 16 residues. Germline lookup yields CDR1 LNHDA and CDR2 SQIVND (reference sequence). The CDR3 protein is CASSISGSYSYNEQFF. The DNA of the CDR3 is TGTGCCAGTAGTATATCCGGTTCGTACTCCTACAATGAGCAGTTCTTC.

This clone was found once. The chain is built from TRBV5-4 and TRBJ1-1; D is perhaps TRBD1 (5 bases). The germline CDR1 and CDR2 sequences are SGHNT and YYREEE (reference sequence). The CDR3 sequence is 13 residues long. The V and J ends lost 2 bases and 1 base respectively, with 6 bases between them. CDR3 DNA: TGTGCCAGCAGCTTCGGGGCGAACACTGAAGCTTTCTTT. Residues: CASSFGANTEAFF.

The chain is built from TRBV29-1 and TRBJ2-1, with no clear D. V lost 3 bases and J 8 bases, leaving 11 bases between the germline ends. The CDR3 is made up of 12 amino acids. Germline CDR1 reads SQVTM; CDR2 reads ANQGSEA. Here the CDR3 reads CSVDSQTDEQFF. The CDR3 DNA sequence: TGCAGCGTTGATAGCCAAACCGATGAGCAGTTCTTC.

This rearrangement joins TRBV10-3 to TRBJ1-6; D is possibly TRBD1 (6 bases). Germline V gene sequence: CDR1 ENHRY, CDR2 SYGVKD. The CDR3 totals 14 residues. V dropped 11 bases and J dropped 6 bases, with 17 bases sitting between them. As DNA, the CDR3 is TGTGCCGTGTGCTACGACAGGAGTAATTCACCCCTCCACTTT. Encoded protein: CAVCYDRSNSPLHF.

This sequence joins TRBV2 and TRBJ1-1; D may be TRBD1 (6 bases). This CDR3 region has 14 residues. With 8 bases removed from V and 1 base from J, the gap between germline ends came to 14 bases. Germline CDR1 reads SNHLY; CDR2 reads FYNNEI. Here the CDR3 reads CASLEPRGNTEAFF. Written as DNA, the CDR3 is TGTGCCAGCCTGGAGCCCAGGGGGAACACTGAAGCTTTCTTT.

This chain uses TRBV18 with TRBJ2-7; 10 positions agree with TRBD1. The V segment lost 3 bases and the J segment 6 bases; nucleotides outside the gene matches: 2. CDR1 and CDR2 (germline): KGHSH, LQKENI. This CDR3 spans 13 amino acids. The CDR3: CASSPRTGGEQYF. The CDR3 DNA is TGTGCCAGCTCACCCCGGACAGGGGGCGAGCAGTACTTC.

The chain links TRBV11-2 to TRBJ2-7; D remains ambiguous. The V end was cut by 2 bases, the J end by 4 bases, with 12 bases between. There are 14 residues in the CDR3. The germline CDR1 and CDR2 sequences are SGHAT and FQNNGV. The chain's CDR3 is CASSLLGSEYEQYF. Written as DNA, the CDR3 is TGTGCCAGCAGCTTATTAGGGTCAGAGTACGAGCAGTACTTC.

DNA of the CDR3: TGCGCCAGCAGCCAAGAGGCATCTCAGCCCCAGCATTTT. This codes for CASSQEASQPQHF. The V and J genes are TRBV4-1 and TRBJ1-5; D gene uncertain. V gave up 0 bases and J gave up 6 bases, with 6 bases separating them. From germline, CDR1 is MGHRA and CDR2 YSYEKL. CDR3 length: 13 residues.

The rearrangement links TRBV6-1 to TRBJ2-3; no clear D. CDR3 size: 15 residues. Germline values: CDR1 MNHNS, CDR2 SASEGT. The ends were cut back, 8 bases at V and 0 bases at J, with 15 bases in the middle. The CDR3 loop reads CASLQRSTSTDTQYF. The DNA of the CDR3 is TGTGCCAGCTTACAACGCTCGACTAGCACAGATACGCAGTATTTT.

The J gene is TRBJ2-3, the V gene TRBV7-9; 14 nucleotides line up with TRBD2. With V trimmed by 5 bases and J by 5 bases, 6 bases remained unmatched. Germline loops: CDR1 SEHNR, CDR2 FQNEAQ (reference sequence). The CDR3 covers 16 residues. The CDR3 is CASSAGLAGGGDTQYF. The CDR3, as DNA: TGTGCCAGCAGCGCCGGACTAGCGGGGGGAGGAGATACGCAGTATTTT.

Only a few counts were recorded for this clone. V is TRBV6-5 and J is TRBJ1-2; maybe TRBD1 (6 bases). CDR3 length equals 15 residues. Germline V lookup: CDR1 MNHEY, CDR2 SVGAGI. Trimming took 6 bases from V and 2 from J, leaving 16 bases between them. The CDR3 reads CASSTGTNVNYGYTF. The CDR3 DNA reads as TGTGCCAGCAGCACCGGGACAAATGTCAACTATGGCTACACCTTC.

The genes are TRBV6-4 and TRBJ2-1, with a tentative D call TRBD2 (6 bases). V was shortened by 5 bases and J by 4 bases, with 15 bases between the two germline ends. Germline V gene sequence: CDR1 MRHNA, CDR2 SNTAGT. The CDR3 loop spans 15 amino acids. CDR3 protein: CASSFSTAGYNEQFF. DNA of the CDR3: TGTGCCAGCAGTTTTTCGACTGCGGGATACAATGAGCAGTTCTTC.

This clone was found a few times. CDR3 loop: CASRRYREGELFF. The CDR3 DNA reads TGTGCCAGCAGACGCTACCGGGAGGGAGAGCTGTTTTTT. This chain joins TRBV6-5 and TRBJ2-2, with 8 bases matching TRBD2. V shed 6 bases and J 11 bases; nucleotides not matched to a gene: 8. The CDR3 has 13 residues. Germline assignment: CDR1 MNHEY and CDR2 SVGAGI.

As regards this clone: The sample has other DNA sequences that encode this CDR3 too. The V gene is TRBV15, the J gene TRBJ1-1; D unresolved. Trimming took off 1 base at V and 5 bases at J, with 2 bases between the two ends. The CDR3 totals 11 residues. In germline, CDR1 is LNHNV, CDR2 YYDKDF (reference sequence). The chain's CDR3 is CATSRGTEAFF. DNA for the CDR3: TGTGCCACCAGCAGAGGGACTGAAGCTTTCTTT.

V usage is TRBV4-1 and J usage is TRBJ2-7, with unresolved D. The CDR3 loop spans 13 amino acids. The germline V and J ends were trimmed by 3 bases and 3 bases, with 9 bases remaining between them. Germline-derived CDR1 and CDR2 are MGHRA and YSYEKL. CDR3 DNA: TGCGCCAGCAGCCACTCGACGGACTACGAGCAGTACTTC. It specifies CASSHSTDYEQYF.

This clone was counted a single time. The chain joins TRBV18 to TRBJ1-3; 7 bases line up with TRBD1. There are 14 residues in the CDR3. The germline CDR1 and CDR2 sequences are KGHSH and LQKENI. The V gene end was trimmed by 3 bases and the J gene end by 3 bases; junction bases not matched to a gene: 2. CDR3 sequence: CASSPRQGGNTIYF. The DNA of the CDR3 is TGTGCCAGCTCACCGAGACAGGGTGGAAACACCATATATTTT.

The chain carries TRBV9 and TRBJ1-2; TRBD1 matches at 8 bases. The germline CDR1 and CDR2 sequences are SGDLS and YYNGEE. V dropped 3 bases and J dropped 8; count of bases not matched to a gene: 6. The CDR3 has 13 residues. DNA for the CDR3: TGTGCCAGCAGCGCTGACAGGGGAAAGGGCTACACCTTC. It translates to CASSADRGKGYTF.

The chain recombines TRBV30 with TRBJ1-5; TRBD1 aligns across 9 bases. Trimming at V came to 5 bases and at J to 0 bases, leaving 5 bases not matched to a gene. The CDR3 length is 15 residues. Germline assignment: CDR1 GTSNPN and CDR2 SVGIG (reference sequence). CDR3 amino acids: CAWSQGAFSNQPQHF. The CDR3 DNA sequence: TGTGCCTGGTCACAGGGGGCGTTTAGCAATCAGCCCCAGCATTTT.

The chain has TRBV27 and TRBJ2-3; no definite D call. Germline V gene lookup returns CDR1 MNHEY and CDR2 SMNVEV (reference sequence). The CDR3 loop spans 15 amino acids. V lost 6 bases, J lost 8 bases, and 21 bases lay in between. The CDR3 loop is CASRALRSDAATQYF. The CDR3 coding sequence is TGTGCCAGCAGGGCCCTGCGGAGCGACGCGGCTACGCAGTATTTT.

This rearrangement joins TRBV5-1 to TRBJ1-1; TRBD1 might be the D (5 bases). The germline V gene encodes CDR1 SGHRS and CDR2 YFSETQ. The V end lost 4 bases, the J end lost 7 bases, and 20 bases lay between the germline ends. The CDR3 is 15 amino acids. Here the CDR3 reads CASSSLWGDPLEAFF. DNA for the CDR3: TGCGCCAGCAGCAGCCTTTGGGGGGATCCCCTTGAAGCTTTCTTT. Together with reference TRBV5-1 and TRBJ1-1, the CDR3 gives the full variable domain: KAGVTQTPRYLIKTRGQQVTLSCSPISGHRSVSWYQQTPGQGLQFLFEYFSETQRNKGNFPGRFSGRQFSNSRSEMNVSTLELGDSALYLCASSSLWGDPLEAFFGQGTRLTVV.

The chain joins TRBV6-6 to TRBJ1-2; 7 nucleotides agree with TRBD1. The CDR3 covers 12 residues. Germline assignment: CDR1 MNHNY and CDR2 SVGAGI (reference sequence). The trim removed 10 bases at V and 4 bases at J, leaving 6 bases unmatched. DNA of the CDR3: TGTGCCACCCAGGGGGACCGCTATGGCTACACCTTC. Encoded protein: CATQGDRYGYTF.

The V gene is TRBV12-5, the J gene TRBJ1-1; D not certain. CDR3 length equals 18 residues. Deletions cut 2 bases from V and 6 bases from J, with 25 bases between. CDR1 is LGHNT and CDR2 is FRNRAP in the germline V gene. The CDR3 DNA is TGTGCTAGTGGTTTGCCAACAAGAAGGGCTGAGGGTCGTGCTGAAGCTTTCTTT. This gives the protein CASGLPTRRAEGRAEAFF.

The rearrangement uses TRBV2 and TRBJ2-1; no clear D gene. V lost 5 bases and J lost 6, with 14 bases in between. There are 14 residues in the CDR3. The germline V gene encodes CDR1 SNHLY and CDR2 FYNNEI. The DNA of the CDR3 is TGTGCCAGCAGTACGGGCCTCGGCTTCAATGAGCAGTTCTTC. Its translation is CASSTGLGFNEQFF.

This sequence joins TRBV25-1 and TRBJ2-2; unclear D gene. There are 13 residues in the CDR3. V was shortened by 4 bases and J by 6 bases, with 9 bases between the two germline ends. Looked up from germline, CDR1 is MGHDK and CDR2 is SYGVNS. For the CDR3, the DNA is TGTGCCAGCAGTGGTCGAAGGCCCGGGGAGCTGTTTTTT. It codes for CASSGRRPGELFF.

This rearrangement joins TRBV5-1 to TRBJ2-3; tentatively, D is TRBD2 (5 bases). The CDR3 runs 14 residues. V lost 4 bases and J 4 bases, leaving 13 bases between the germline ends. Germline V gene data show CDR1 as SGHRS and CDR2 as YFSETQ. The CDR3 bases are TGCGCCAGCAGCGTCGGAGGAGTGGCAGATACGCAGTATTTT. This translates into CASSVGGVADTQYF.

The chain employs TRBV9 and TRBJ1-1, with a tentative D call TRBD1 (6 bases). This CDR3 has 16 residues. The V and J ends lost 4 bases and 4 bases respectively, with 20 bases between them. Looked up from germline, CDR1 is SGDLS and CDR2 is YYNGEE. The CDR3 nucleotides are TGTGCCAGCAGCCCTATGGGGGGCCCTTTGGGCACTGAAGCTTTCTTT. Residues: CASSPMGGPLGTEAFF.

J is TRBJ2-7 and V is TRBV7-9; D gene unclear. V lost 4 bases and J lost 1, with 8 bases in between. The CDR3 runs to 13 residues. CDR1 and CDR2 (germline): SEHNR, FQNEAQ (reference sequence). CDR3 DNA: TGTGCCAGCAGCTCCACGGCGTCCTACGAGCAGTACTTC. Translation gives CASSSTASYEQYF. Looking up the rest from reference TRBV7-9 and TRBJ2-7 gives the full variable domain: DTGVSQNPRHKITKRGQNVTFRCDPISEHNRLYWYRQTLGQGPEFLTYFQNEAQLEKSRLLSDRFSAERPKGSFSTLEIQRTEQGDSAMYLCASSSTASYEQYFGPGTRLTVT.

The CDR3 region is CASSMPAQPQHF. In nucleotides, the CDR3 is TGTGCCAGCAGTATGCCTGCTCAGCCCCAGCATTTT. The gene calls are TRBV6-5 and TRBJ1-5; D is uncertain. V gave up 5 bases and J gave up 6 bases, with 8 bases separating them. Germline CDR1 is MNHEY and CDR2 is SVGAGI. This CDR3 has 12 residues.